The clone carrying this T cell receptor beta chain was seen just once. The antigen is not known. The CDR3 consists of 16 residues. Trimming pared 3 bases from V and 6 bases from J, leaving 18 bases between. CDR1 LNHNV and CDR2 YYDKDF come from the germline V gene (reference sequence). The sample is drawn from a study of Ad26.COV2.S vaccination and SARS-CoV-2 variants. The protocol was immunoSEQ multiplex PCR, while the TCRdb copy is restricted to in-frame clones and leaves out a portion. In the table there are about 280,000 clones, more than 75% of which are singletons. Treatment described: 19 received Ad26.COV2.S at low or high dose, single or two shots; roughly five received placebo; per-sample allocation not given. Day 63 after the first injection of vaccine or placebo was the sampling time. Boston provided a donor who was an adult aged 18-55 years. Regarding the study as a whole: With respect to non-spike TCR breadth, vaccine and placebo recipients were similar. Possibly, TCR breadth and depth analyses underestimated total T cell responses. Placebo recipients had lower spike-specific TCR breadth than vaccine recipients.

The chain carries TRBV15 and TRBJ2-1; either TRBD1 or TRBD2 may supply D (5 bases each). The sequencing used peripheral blood, collected in a trial of Ad26.COV2.S vaccine versus placebo. The origin of this receptor is a person between 18 and 59 years old who received the Ad26.COV2.S COVID-19 vaccine or a placebo. CDR3 coding DNA: TGTGCCACCAGCAGTCCAAATAAGGGACCCCTCAATGAGCAGTTCTTC. It encodes CATSSPNKGPLNEQFF.